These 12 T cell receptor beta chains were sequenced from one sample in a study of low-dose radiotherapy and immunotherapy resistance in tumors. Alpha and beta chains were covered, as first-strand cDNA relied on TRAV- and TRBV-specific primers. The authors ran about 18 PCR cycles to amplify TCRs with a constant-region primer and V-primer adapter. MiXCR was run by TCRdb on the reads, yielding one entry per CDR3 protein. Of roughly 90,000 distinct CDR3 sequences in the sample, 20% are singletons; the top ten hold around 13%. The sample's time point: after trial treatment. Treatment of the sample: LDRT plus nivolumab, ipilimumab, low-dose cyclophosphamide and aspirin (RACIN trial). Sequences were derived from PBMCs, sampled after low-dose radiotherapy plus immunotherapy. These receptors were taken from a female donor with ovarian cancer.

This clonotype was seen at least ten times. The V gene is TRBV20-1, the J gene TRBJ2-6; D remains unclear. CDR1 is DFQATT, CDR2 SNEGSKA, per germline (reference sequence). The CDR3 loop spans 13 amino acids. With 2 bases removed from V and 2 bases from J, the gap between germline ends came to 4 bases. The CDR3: CSARRAGANVLTF. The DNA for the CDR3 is TGCAGTGCTAGAAGAGCTGGGGCCAACGTCCTGACTTTC.

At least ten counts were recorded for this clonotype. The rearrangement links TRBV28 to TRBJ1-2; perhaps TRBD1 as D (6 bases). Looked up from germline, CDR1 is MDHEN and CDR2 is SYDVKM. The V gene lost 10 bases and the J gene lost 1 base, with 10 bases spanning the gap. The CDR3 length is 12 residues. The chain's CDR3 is CATEGGNYGYTF. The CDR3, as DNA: TGTGCCACCGAGGGGGGTAACTATGGCTACACCTTC.

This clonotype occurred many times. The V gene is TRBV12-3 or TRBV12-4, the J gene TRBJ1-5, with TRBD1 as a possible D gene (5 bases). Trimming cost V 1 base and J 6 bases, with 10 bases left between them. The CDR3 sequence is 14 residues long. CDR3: CASSLEGRGQPQHF. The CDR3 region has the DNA TGTGCCAGCAGTTTAGAGGGGAGAGGTCAGCCCCAGCATTTT.

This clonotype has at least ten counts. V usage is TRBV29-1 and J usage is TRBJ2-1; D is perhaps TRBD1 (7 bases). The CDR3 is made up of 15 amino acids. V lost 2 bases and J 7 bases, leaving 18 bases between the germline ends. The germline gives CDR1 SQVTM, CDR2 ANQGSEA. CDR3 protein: CSVEWAGGLRNEQFF. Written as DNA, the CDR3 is TGCAGCGTTGAATGGGCAGGGGGGCTACGAAATGAGCAGTTCTTC.

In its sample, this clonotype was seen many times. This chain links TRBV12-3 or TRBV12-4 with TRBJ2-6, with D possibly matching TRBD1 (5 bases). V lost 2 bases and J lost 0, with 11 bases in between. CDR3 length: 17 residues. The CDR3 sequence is CASSLKGRASGANVLTF. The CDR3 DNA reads TGTGCCAGCAGTTTAAAGGGCAGGGCCTCTGGGGCCAACGTCCTGACTTTC.

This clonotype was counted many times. The CDR3 coding sequence is TGTGCCAGCAGCCAAGGGAAAGCGGGGGGGCGAGACGAGACCCAGTACTTC. Its translation is CASSQGKAGGRDETQYF. The genes are TRBV3-1 and TRBJ2-5; 10 positions agree with TRBD2. The CDR3 has 17 amino acids. CDR1 is LGHDT, CDR2 YNNKEL, per germline (reference sequence). Trimming took 1 base from V and 5 from J; bases not matched to a gene: 10.

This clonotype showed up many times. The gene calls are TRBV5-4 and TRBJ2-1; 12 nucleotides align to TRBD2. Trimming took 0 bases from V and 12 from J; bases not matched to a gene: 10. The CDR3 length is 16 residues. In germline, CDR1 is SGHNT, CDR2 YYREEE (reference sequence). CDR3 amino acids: CASSLVLAGGTDWQFF. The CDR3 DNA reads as TGTGCCAGCAGCTTGGTCCTAGCGGGGGGGACAGATTGGCAGTTCTTC.

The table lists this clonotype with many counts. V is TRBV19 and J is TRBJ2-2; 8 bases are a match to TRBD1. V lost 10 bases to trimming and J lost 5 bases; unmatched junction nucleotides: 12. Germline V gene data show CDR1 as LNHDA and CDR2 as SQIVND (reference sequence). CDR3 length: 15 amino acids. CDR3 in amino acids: CATPRPGQVTGELFF. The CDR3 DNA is TGTGCCACTCCTCGTCCGGGACAGGTTACCGGGGAGCTGTTTTTT.

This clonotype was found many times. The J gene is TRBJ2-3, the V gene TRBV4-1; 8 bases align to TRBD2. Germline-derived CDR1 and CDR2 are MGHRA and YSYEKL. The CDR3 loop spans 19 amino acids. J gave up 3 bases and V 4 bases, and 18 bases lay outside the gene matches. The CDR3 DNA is TGCGCCAGCAGCCCCTCTCCCACGCTGGGTAGCGGGACAACAGATACGCAGTATTTT. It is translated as CASSPSPTLGSGTTDTQYF.

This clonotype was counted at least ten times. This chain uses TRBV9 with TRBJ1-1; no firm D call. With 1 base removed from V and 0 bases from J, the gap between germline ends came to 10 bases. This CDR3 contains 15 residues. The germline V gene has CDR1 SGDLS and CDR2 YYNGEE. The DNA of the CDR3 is TGTGCCAGCAGCGTATCTCCAGAACTGAACACTGAAGCTTTCTTT. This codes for CASSVSPELNTEAFF.

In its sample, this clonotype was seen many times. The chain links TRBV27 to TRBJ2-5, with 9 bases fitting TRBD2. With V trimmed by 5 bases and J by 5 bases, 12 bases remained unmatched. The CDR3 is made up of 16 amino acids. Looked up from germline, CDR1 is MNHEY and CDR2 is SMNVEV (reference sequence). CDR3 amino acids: CASSPGVAGDSETQYF. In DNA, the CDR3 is TGTGCCAGCAGTCCAGGGGTAGCGGGAGATTCGGAGACCCAGTACTTC.

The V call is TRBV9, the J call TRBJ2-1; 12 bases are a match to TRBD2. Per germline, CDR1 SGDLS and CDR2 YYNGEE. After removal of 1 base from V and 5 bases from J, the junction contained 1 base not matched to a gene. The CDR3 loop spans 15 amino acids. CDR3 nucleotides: TGTGCCAGCAGCGTAAGGACTAGCGGGGACAATGAGCAGTTCTTC. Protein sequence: CASSVRTSGDNEQFF.